A selection of T cell receptor beta chains follows, all from one sample in a study of cytomegalovirus exposure and HLA in healthy donors. Generated by immunoSEQ multiplex PCR, the TCRdb table keeps only in-frame clones and is missing some. The table records 95,000 to 110,000 clones, 82% of them present only once. Sequencing was done on a sample of PBMCs. The receptors come from a man younger than 45 in good health and CMV-seropositive. CDR3s include the opening cysteine and the closing phenylalanine or tryptophan. Fields, in order: J gene, D gene, clone size, V gene, CDR3 DNA, CDR3 protein. D genes are given only for firm matches. Not all rows give a size; the values are once, few, many and, for expanded clones, a class.

>TRBJ2-5|TRBD1|few|TRBV9
TGTGCCAGCAGCGACAAGGGACAGGTCCAAGAGACCCAGTACTTC
CASSDKGQVQETQYF
>TRBJ2-7|-|few|TRBV30
TGTGCCTGGAGTGTATCGTCGGGAACGACAACGCAGTACTTC
CAWSVSSGTTTQYF
>TRBJ1-5|TRBD1|-|TRBV2
TGTGCCAGCAGGGAGGGACAGGGTGACAATCAGCCCCAGCATTTT
CASREGQGDNQPQHF
>TRBJ1-3|-|-|TRBV19
TGTGCCACGAAGAGGGGAAACACCATATATTTT
CATKRGNTIYF
>TRBJ2-5|-|-|TRBV7-7
TGTGCCAGCAGCTTGGCTAGGTCTGGGGAGACCCAGTACTTC
CASSLARSGETQYF
>TRBJ1-1|TRBD1|few|TRBV2
TGTGCCAGCAGGGGACAGGATTTGGCTTTCTTT
CASRGQDLAFF
>TRBJ1-3|-|-|TRBV2
TGTGCCAGCTATGAAGGGCGGTCTGGAAACACCATATATTTT
CASYEGRSGNTIYF
>TRBJ1-6|-|-|TRBV21-1
TGTGCCAGCAGCACCAACAGGGGCCACTCCTATAATTCACCCCTCCACTTT
CASSTNRGHSYNSPLHF
>TRBJ2-5|-|few|TRBV7-9
TGTGCCAGCAGCTTAGCCCAGGGGTTTCGAGAGACCCAGTACTTC
CASSLAQGFRETQYF
>TRBJ2-3|-|-|TRBV21-1
TGTGCCAGCAGGAAACAGGGCACAGATACGCAGTATTTT
CASRKQGTDTQYF
>TRBJ1-6|-|once|TRBV6-5
TGTGCCAGCAGTTCCGCGGCCGCGCGGGATTCACCCCTCCACTTT
CASSSAAARDSPLHF
>TRBJ1-5|TRBD1|-|TRBV18
TGTGCCAGCTCTCTCAAGGACAGGGGTGGCAATCAGCCCCAGCATTTT
CASSLKDRGGNQPQHF
>TRBJ2-1|-|-|TRBV2
TGTGCCGCCAACAGGGTATTCAGGGAAGAGCAGTTCTTC
CAANRVFREEQFF
>TRBJ1-2|-|-|TRBV7-8
TGTGCCAGCAGCTTAATGTCCACAGGCCTCACTTCCACCTACACCTTC
CASSLMSTGLTSTYTF
>TRBJ1-1|-|-|TRBV30
TGTGCCTGGAGTGTACGGGGGGATGAGAGAACTGAAGCTTTCTTT
CAWSVRGDERTEAFF
>TRBJ1-4|TRBD1|-|TRBV5-4
TGTGCCAGCAGCTCCAGGACAGGGGTTAATGAAAAACTGTTTTTT
CASSSRTGVNEKLFF
>TRBJ2-3|-|-|TRBV5-1
TGCGCCAGCAGCTTGGGAGCGATCTCGGAGGATACGCAGTATTTT
CASSLGAISEDTQYF
>TRBJ2-3|TRBD1|-|TRBV7-9
TGTTCCAGCAGCACCCGAGGGGGCCTGGCGACGGATACGCAGTATTTT
CSSSTRGGLATDTQYF
>TRBJ2-4|-|-|TRBV30
TGTGCCTGGAGTGTACGGGGGACCAAAAACATTCAGTACTTC
CAWSVRGTKNIQYF
>TRBJ1-6|TRBD1|-|TRBV6-5
TGTGCCAGCAGGGGACAGGGGAATTCACCCCTCCACTTT
CASRGQGNSPLHF
>TRBJ1-1|TRBD1|-|TRBV10-1
TGCGCCAGCAGTGACCCTGGACAGGGGGAGAACACTGAAGCTTTCTTT
CASSDPGQGENTEAFF
>TRBJ2-7|-|few|TRBV7-6
TGTGCCAGCAGTGAGTTTCTGGGGCCCTACGAGCAGTACTTC
CASSEFLGPYEQYF
>TRBJ2-5|TRBD1|-|TRBV7-9
TGTGCCAGCAGCCCCGGACAGGGGACGCGGGAGACCCAGTACTTC
CASSPGQGTRETQYF
>TRBJ2-3|-|-|TRBV7-6
TGTGCCAGCAGCTTACTTCCCTACGCGATCGGCACAGATACGCAGTATTTT
CASSLLPYAIGTDTQYF
>TRBJ1-1|-|-|TRBV6-1
TGTGCCAGCAGGGGCGACAGTTCCGGAGCTTTCTTT
CASRGDSSGAFF
>TRBJ2-1|TRBD2|-|TRBV30
TGTGCCTGGAGTGTGGGGGGGTCGTACAATGAGCAGTTCTTC
CAWSVGGSYNEQFF
>TRBJ2-7|TRBD2|-|TRBV30
TGTGCCTGGAGTCGGACTAGCGCCGAGCAGTACTTC
CAWSRTSAEQYF
>TRBJ1-1|-|-|TRBV10-1
TGCGCCAGCAGTGAGATGGGGAGGACTGAAGCTTTCTTT
CASSEMGRTEAFF
>TRBJ2-2|TRBD2|-|TRBV7-9
TGTGCCAGCAGTACAGAGGCCAGCGGGGGCACCGGGGAGCTGTTTTTT
CASSTEASGGTGELFF
>TRBJ1-4|TRBD1|once|TRBV9
TGTGCCAGCAGCGCGGACGGGACAGGTTTAGAAAAACTGTTTTTT
CASSADGTGLEKLFF
>TRBJ2-7|TRBD2|-|TRBV18
TGTGCCAGCTCACCCGCGGGAGCCCCTAACGAGCAGTACTTC
CASSPAGAPNEQYF
>TRBJ2-7|TRBD2|-|TRBV7-9
TGTTCCAGCAGCTCCGGACTAGCGGGGGTTACGAAATACGAGCAGTACTTC
CSSSSGLAGVTKYEQYF
>TRBJ1-3|TRBD1|once|TRBV11-2
TGTGCCAGCAGCTTTCCGGGACAGGGGGCGCGGGGAAACACCATATATTTT
CASSFPGQGARGNTIYF
>TRBJ1-2|-|-|TRBV6-6
TGTGCCAGCAGTTACGCCCAAAACAGGGCGAACTATGGCTACACCTTC
CASSYAQNRANYGYTF
>TRBJ2-2|TRBD1|-|TRBV2
TGTGCCAGCAGTGAAGGCCAGGGGGCTTGGGGGGAGCTGTTTTTT
CASSEGQGAWGELFF
>TRBJ2-2|TRBD1|few|TRBV5-1
TGCGCCAGCAGCTTTAAAAAGACAGGGGGAAACACCGGGGAGCTGTTTTTT
CASSFKKTGGNTGELFF
>TRBJ1-5|-|-|TRBV7-9
TGTTCCAGCAGCTTAGGGATGGAGCATCAGCCCCAGCATTTT
CSSSLGMEHQPQHF
>TRBJ1-3|-|-|TRBV30
TGTGCCTGGAGTCCATCCGGGACACTAATATATTTT
CAWSPSGTLIYF
>TRBJ2-1|TRBD1|-|TRBV9
TGTGCCAGCAGCGCCCTGGGACAGCCGAACAATGAGCAGTTCTTC
CASSALGQPNNEQFF
>TRBJ1-6|TRBD1|few|TRBV7-9
TGTGCCAGCAGCCGCTGGGACAGTAATTCACCCCTCCACTTT
CASSRWDSNSPLHF
>TRBJ1-1|TRBD1|-|TRBV15
TGTGCCACCGAAAGGACAGGCGGAGTGAACACTGAAGCTTTCTTT
CATERTGGVNTEAFF
>TRBJ1-6|-|-|TRBV6-1
TGTGCCAGCATGGGGGGGGGCAATAGTTCACCCCTCCACTTT
CASMGGGNSSPLHF
>TRBJ2-3|-|-|TRBV7-2
TGTGCCAGCAGCTTATTGGCGGGGGCGGCGGATACGCAGTATTTT
CASSLLAGAADTQYF